One sample yielded the 15 T cell receptor beta chains listed below, sequenced in a study of blood T cell repertoires in COVID-19. Clones were sequenced by immunoSEQ multiplex PCR, and TCRdb holds only the in-frame ones, with some missing. The table lists fewer than 110,000 clones, over 65% of them singletons. The specimen sequenced was peripheral blood. These receptors came from a human donor in a cohort sampled during active COVID-19.

This chain joins TRBV7-2 and TRBJ1-2; possibly TRBD1 for D (6 bases). The V gene's germline CDR1 is SGHTA and CDR2 FQGNSA. The CDR3 runs 13 residues. V lost 5 bases and J lost 6, with 13 bases in between. The CDR3 coding sequence is TGTGCCAGCAGCCAACAGGGTTGGGATGGCTACACCTTC. This encodes CASSQQGWDGYTF.

The chain recombines TRBV30 with TRBJ2-7; 12 nucleotides align to TRBD2. V lost 7 bases, J lost 4 bases, and 5 bases stayed unmatched. Germline V gene sequence: CDR1 GTSNPN, CDR2 SVGIG (reference sequence). The CDR3 is 13 residues long. Here the CDR3 reads CASLGTSGYEQYF. In DNA form, the CDR3 reads TGTGCCTCCCTGGGGACTAGCGGGTACGAGCAGTACTTC.

The chain couples TRBV7-8 to TRBJ1-5, with TRBD1 matching 9 bases. CDR1 SGHVS and CDR2 FQNEAQ come from the germline V gene. The CDR3 is 15 residues long. The ends lost 0 bases at V and 5 bases at J; junction bases unmatched: 2. For the CDR3, the DNA is TGTGCCAGCAGCTTAGCGTGGGACAGGGATCAGCCCCAGCATTTT. Translating it yields CASSLAWDRDQPQHF.

The chain couples TRBV5-5 to TRBJ1-6; a possible D gene is TRBD1 (5 bases). The V end was cut by 0 bases, the J end by 5 bases, with 12 bases between. CDR1 SGHKS and CDR2 YYEKEE come from the germline V gene (reference sequence). This CDR3 is 16 amino acids long. CDR3 residues: CASSLGRALDNSPLHF. As DNA, the CDR3 is TGTGCCAGCAGCTTGGGCAGGGCACTTGATAATTCACCCCTCCACTTT.

This clone appeared a few times. The chain employs TRBV6-1 and TRBJ2-1, with TRBD2 identical over 8 bases. This CDR3 spans 16 amino acids. J lost 4 bases, V lost 3 bases, and 8 bases had no gene match. CDR1 and CDR2 (germline): MNHNS, SASEGT. CDR3 residues: CASSDLSGGLYNEQFF. CDR3 nucleotide sequence: TGTGCCAGCAGTGACCTAAGCGGGGGCCTTTACAATGAGCAGTTCTTC.

V usage is TRBV29-1 and J usage is TRBJ1-1; 7 bases fit TRBD1. The CDR3 extends over 13 amino acids. With 0 bases clipped from V and 8 bases from J, the junction kept 6 bases outside the gene matches. Germline V gene data show CDR1 as SQVTM and CDR2 as ANQGSEA. The CDR3 nucleotides are TGCAGCGTTGAAGATCGAGGGGGCCGGGAAGCTTTCTTT. This translates into CSVEDRGGREAFF. Based on the CDR3 plus reference TRBV29-1 and TRBJ1-1, the full variable domain is SAVISQKPSRDICQRGTSLTIQCQVDSQVTMMFWYRQQPGQSLTLIATANQGSEATYESGFVIDKFPISRPNLTFSTLTVSNMSPEDSSIYLCSVEDRGGREAFFGQGTRLTVV.

The V and J genes are TRBV6-1 and TRBJ2-5, with 11 positions matching TRBD1. The ends lost 0 bases at V and 5 bases at J; junction bases unmatched: 5. This CDR3 comprises 16 residues. The V gene's germline CDR1 is MNHNS and CDR2 SASEGT. The CDR3 nucleotides are TGTGCCAGCAGTGAAGCGCTGGGACAGGGGGTTGAGACCCAGTACTTC. This translates into CASSEALGQGVETQYF.

The CDR3, as DNA: TGTGCCAGCTCACCCGGGACTAGCGGGGGGGCCTTTCGGTTCTTC. Its protein product is CASSPGTSGGAFRFF. V gene TRBV18 combines with J gene TRBJ2-1; TRBD2 matches 16 bases. The junction had 8 bases not matched to a gene; V was cut back by 3 bases and J by 15 bases. The CDR3 runs 15 residues. Germline CDR1 is KGHSH and CDR2 is LQKENI.

This clone is a singleton in its sample. The rearrangement links TRBV6-6 to TRBJ1-6; the D gene is possibly TRBD1 (6 bases). The germline V gene has CDR1 MNHNY and CDR2 SVGAGI (reference sequence). The CDR3 spans 16 residues. Trimming shortened V by 2 bases and J by 5 bases, and 13 bases separated the two germline ends. CDR3 region: CASSYVRRTDNSPLHF. Here the CDR3 DNA reads TGTGCCAGCAGTTACGTACGCCGGACAGATAATTCACCCCTCCACTTT.

This clone was found once. CDR3 coding DNA: TGTGCCAGTAGTATTTTCAATAATGAAAAACTGTTTTTT. Amino acid sequence: CASSIFNNEKLFF. The chain uses TRBV19 and TRBJ1-4; D uncertain. The CDR3 sequence is 13 residues long. The germline gives CDR1 LNHDA, CDR2 SQIVND (reference sequence). V shed 3 bases and J shed 4 bases, with 6 bases lying between them. The variable domain in full, completed from reference TRBV19 and TRBJ1-4, reads DGGITQSPKYLFRKEGQNVTLSCEQNLNHDAMYWYRQDPGQGLRLIYYSQIVNDFQKGDIAEGYSVSREKKESFPLTVTSAQKNPTAFYLCASSIFNNEKLFFGSGTQLSVL.

The chain is built from TRBV2 and TRBJ2-7, with a possible D match to TRBD1 (7 bases). Germline CDR1 reads SNHLY; CDR2 reads FYNNEI. The CDR3 spans 14 residues. V dropped 7 bases and J dropped 2 bases, with 15 bases sitting between them. CDR3 sequence (DNA): TGTGCCAGCACTGCGGGACAGCAGACCTACGAGCAGTACTTC. This translates into CASTAGQQTYEQYF.

This clone was picked up a small number of times. The genes are TRBV6-1 and TRBJ1-2; tentative D call: TRBD1 (5 bases). V was clipped by 3 bases and J by 8 bases, with 10 bases between them. Germline V gene lookup returns CDR1 MNHNS and CDR2 SASEGT. This CDR3 region has 12 residues. CDR3 residues: CASSDGGEGYTF. CDR3 nucleotide sequence: TGTGCCAGCAGTGACGGGGGGGAAGGCTACACCTTC.

This rearrangement joins TRBV5-4 to TRBJ2-5, with 9 bases identical to TRBD1. V was clipped by 0 bases and J by 5 bases; unmatched bases: 11. The V gene's germline CDR1 is SGHNT and CDR2 YYREEE (reference sequence). The CDR3 runs 17 residues. CDR3 nucleotides: TGTGCCAGCAGCTTGGAAGGGACAGGGAAGGGGGGTGAGACCCAGTACTTC. It codes for CASSLEGTGKGGETQYF.

The chain links TRBV13 to TRBJ2-2; 7 bases line up with TRBD1. CDR1 and CDR2 (germline): PRHDT, FYEKMQ (reference sequence). The CDR3 has 18 amino acids. V trimming: 4 bases; J trimming: 7 bases; junction bases outside the gene matches: 18. CDR3 in amino acids: CASSSSQLGGRGYGELFF. The CDR3 nucleotides read TGTGCCAGCAGCTCTTCACAACTAGGGGGCCGAGGTTACGGGGAGCTGTTTTTT.

The V and J genes are TRBV5-1 and TRBJ2-1; D unresolved. The CDR3 is made up of 13 amino acids. Germline lookup yields CDR1 SGHRS and CDR2 YFSETQ. V was shortened by 0 bases and J by 5 bases, with 6 bases between the two germline ends. CDR3 nucleotide sequence: TGCGCCAGCAGCTTGGCCGCGAACAATGAGCAGTTCTTC. Its protein is CASSLAANNEQFF. The full variable domain, completed using reference TRBV5-1 and TRBJ2-1, is KAGVTQTPRYLIKTRGQQVTLSCSPISGHRSVSWYQQTPGQGLQFLFEYFSETQRNKGNFPGRFSGRQFSNSRSEMNVSTLELGDSALYLCASSLAANNEQFFGPGTRLTVL.